This TCR beta chain was sequenced for a study of cytomegalovirus exposure and HLA in healthy donors. The CDR3 spans 14 residues. Trimming cost V 6 bases and J 2 bases, with 13 bases left between them. Per the germline V gene, CDR1 is SGHDT and CDR2 is YYEEEE. The PCR used 60 Vbeta and 13 Jbeta primers. TCRdb's table, derived via immunoSEQ multiplex PCR, lists solely in-frame clones and lacks some. The sample holds around 67,000 clones; 75% to 85% are singletons and the top ten take 7.8%. The sequence was collected from a man aged 18 to 30 in good health and CMV-seropositive. Sequences were obtained from PBMCs. The rearrangement links TRBV5-6 to TRBJ2-3, with D unclear. The CDR3 nucleotides read TGTGCCAGCACCTCCCCGCGATTCACAGATACGCAGTATTTT. Protein sequence: CASTSPRFTDTQYF. Full variable domain (outside the CDR3, taken from reference TRBV5-6 and TRBJ2-3): DAGVTQSPTHLIKTRGQQVTLRCSPKSGHDTVSWYQQALGQGPQFIFQYYEEEERQRGNFPDRFSGHQFPNYSSELNVNALLLGDSALYLCASTSPRFTDTQYFGPGTRLTVL.